The next 20 T cell receptor beta chains were all read from a single sample in a study of CD8 T cells in ankylosing spondylitis. TCRdb called the 5' RACE reads again in MiXCR, with one record for every CDR3 protein. The sample lists 200,000 to 250,000 distinct CDR3 sequences, around 7.9% occurring once. Broader study findings: Within ankylosing spondylitis blood, a TCR beta motif made up of seven to nine highly homologous variants appeared to be characteristic.

Their antigens remain unidentified. Sequencing was carried out using blood, either unsorted or a sorted T cell fraction (not recorded which). These receptors came from a male donor with ankylosing spondylitis.

This clonotype was found many times. The J gene is TRBJ1-2, the V gene TRBV20-1; D unresolved. The CDR3 loop spans 13 amino acids. V was shortened by 3 bases and J by 7 bases, with 15 bases between the two germline ends. Germline V lookup: CDR1 DFQATT, CDR2 SNEGSKA (reference sequence). CDR3 in DNA: TGCAGTGCTAGCCGTCAAACCGTGGTTGGCTACACCTTC. Its translation: CSASRQTVVGYTF.

In its sample, this clonotype was seen many times. The chain is built from TRBV2 and TRBJ1-5, with D perhaps TRBD1 (5 bases). Germline V gives CDR1 SNHLY, CDR2 FYNNEI. This CDR3 spans 15 amino acids. The ends were cut back, 6 bases at V and 0 bases at J, with 12 bases in the middle. CDR3 DNA: TGTGCCAGCAGACAGGAGGGCTATAGCAATCAGCCCCAGCATTTT. Translated, it gives CASRQEGYSNQPQHF.

This clonotype was seen repeatedly, ten times or more. The J gene is TRBJ1-1, the V gene TRBV7-9; a weak D match, TRBD1 (5 bases). V was pared by 2 bases and J by 4 bases, with 14 bases between. Germline CDR1 SEHNR, CDR2 FQNEAQ (reference sequence). The CDR3 contains 15 residues. The CDR3 protein is CASSLYDSRGTEAFF. CDR3 bases: TGTGCCAGCAGCTTATACGACAGCCGGGGCACTGAAGCTTTCTTT.

This clonotype was seen at least ten times. This chain links TRBV5-6 with TRBJ1-2; tentative D call: TRBD1 (5 bases). V was trimmed by 3 bases and J by 6 bases, leaving 21 bases between them. The CDR3 covers 16 residues. The germline V gene encodes CDR1 SGHDT and CDR2 YYEEEE. For the CDR3, the DNA is TGTGCCAGCAGCTCCCCTTGGGGGGTATTAGATGATGGCTACACCTTC. It is translated as CASSSPWGVLDDGYTF.

This clonotype was seen at least ten times. The chain has TRBV27 and TRBJ2-7; D is unclear. V shed 7 bases and J shed 1 base, with 11 bases lying between them. The CDR3 spans 13 residues. CDR1 is MNHEY, CDR2 SMNVEV, per germline (reference sequence). DNA of the CDR3: TGTGCCAGCATCCCCGCCGGGTCCTACGAGCAGTACTTC. It is translated as CASIPAGSYEQYF.

This clonotype came up a few times. This chain links TRBV27 with TRBJ2-1, with D possibly TRBD2 on 5 matching bases. Germline CDR1 MNHEY, CDR2 SMNVEV (reference sequence). Between the trimmed V and J ends, which lost 6 bases and 0 bases, there was a span of 15 bases. The CDR3 is 16 residues long. CDR3 in amino acids: CASSAGLPLSYNEQFF. The CDR3, as DNA: TGTGCCAGCAGCGCTGGACTCCCCCTCTCCTACAATGAGCAGTTCTTC.

This clonotype was recorded many times. This chain connects TRBV25-1 to TRBJ2-1, with D possibly matching TRBD2 (5 bases). Trimming left V 6 bases short and J 7 bases short, with 13 bases between. This CDR3 has 13 residues. Germline lookup yields CDR1 MGHDK and CDR2 SYGVNS. The CDR3 protein is CASSRHTGNEQFF. The CDR3 coding sequence is TGTGCCAGCAGCAGACACACGGGGAATGAGCAGTTCTTC.

Many counts were recorded for this clonotype. The chain's CDR3 is CASSEARDGGGISPLHF. In DNA, the CDR3 is TGTGCCAGCAGTGAAGCCCGGGACGGAGGGGGAATTTCACCCCTCCACTTT. This sequence joins TRBV6-1 and TRBJ1-6, with D perhaps TRBD1 (6 bases). CDR1 MNHNS and CDR2 SASEGT come from the germline V gene. Trimming left V 0 bases short and J 9 bases short, with 18 bases between. The CDR3 is 17 residues long.

This clonotype was recorded many times. The chain uses TRBV3-1 and TRBJ2-3, with D unresolved. CDR1 and CDR2 from the germline V gene are LGHDT and YNNKEL (reference sequence). V was pared by 3 bases and J by 1 base, with 11 bases between. The CDR3 extends over 15 amino acids. CDR3 sequence reads: CASSHVTRRTDTQYF. The CDR3 nucleotides are TGTGCCAGCAGCCACGTAACGCGGCGCACAGATACGCAGTATTTT.

The sample holds a few counts of this clonotype. V and J are TRBV4-3 and TRBJ2-7; no clear D. This CDR3 has 15 residues. CDR1 and CDR2 (germline): LGHNA, YSLEER. Trimming took off 0 bases at V and 0 bases at J, with 9 bases between the two ends. The CDR3 sequence is CASSQDPRSSYEQYF. CDR3 bases: TGCGCCAGCAGCCAAGACCCCAGGAGCTCCTACGAGCAGTACTTC.

This clonotype was detected ten times or more. V usage is TRBV7-2 and J usage is TRBJ2-5; no clear D gene. V shed 5 bases and J shed 5 bases, with 15 bases lying between them. CDR1 is SGHTA, CDR2 FQGNSA, per germline. CDR3 size: 14 residues. The CDR3 protein is CASSVWDVRETQYF. The CDR3 region has the DNA TGTGCCAGCAGCGTGTGGGATGTTCGTGAGACCCAGTACTTC.

This clonotype was recorded at least ten times. This chain connects TRBV27 to TRBJ2-7; either TRBD1 or TRBD2 may supply D (5 bases each). Per germline, CDR1 MNHEY and CDR2 SMNVEV (reference sequence). CDR3 length: 12 residues. Between the trimmed V and J ends, which lost 0 bases and 5 bases, there was a span of 5 bases. CDR3 residues: CASSLSGHEQYF. The CDR3 DNA follows: TGTGCCAGCAGTTTATCGGGACACGAGCAGTACTTC.

V and J are TRBV7-9 and TRBJ2-3, with 7 positions matching TRBD2. This CDR3 spans 15 amino acids. Germline V CDR1 and CDR2: SEHNR, FQNEAQ (reference sequence). The V gene end was trimmed by 7 bases and the J gene end by 4 bases; junction bases not matched to a gene: 11. In DNA, the CDR3 is TGTGCCAGCACCTCTATGGGAGGGGTCCCAGATACGCAGTATTTT. Amino acids: CASTSMGGVPDTQYF.

This clonotype was counted a single time. The gene calls are TRBV7-9 and TRBJ2-3, with D possibly matching TRBD1 (5 bases). Gene TRBJ1-5 matches the end of the DNA better, so the J call may be wrong. This CDR3 has 14 residues. CDR1 and CDR2 from the germline V gene are SEHNR and FQNEAQ (reference sequence). The CDR3 reads CASNPSQVPDTQHF. DNA of the CDR3: TGTGCCAGCAACCCATCACAGGTCCCAGATACGCAGCATTTT.

This clonotype has ten or more counts. The chain combines TRBV28 with TRBJ2-1; TRBD2 matches at 14 bases. J was trimmed by 5 bases and V by 6 bases; bases with no gene match: 3. The V gene's germline CDR1 is MDHEN and CDR2 SYDVKM. There are 15 residues in the CDR3. CDR3 residues: CASSLTSGRDNEQFF. The CDR3 DNA sequence: TGTGCCAGCAGCCTGACTAGCGGGAGGGACAATGAGCAGTTCTTC.

At least ten counts were recorded for this clonotype. The rearrangement links TRBV7-9 to TRBJ1-2; the D is unclear. The CDR3 runs to 13 residues. With 4 bases removed from V and 3 bases from J, the gap between germline ends came to 9 bases. The V gene's germline CDR1 is SEHNR and CDR2 FQNEAQ (reference sequence). The CDR3 sequence: CASSSDGHYGYTF. Here the CDR3 DNA reads TGTGCCAGCAGCTCCGACGGGCACTATGGCTACACCTTC. Drawing the rest from reference TRBV7-9 and TRBJ1-2, the complete variable domain is DTGVSQNPRHKITKRGQNVTFRCDPISEHNRLYWYRQTLGQGPEFLTYFQNEAQLEKSRLLSDRFSAERPKGSFSTLEIQRTEQGDSAMYLCASSSDGHYGYTFGSGTRLTVV.

This clonotype was seen a few times. V usage is TRBV20-1 and J usage is TRBJ2-7; TRBD2 matches 11 bases. The CDR3 runs 13 residues. The germline V gene has CDR1 DFQATT and CDR2 SNEGSKA (reference sequence). Trimming took 6 bases from V and 4 from J; bases not matched to a gene: 5. DNA of the CDR3: TGCAGTGCCCCGGGACTAGCGGTATACGAGCAGTACTTC. Translating it yields CSAPGLAVYEQYF.

The V gene is TRBV6-2 or TRBV6-3, the J gene TRBJ2-7; D call uncertain. V was cut by 6 bases and J by 3 bases, with 18 bases left in between. From germline, CDR1 is MNHEY and CDR2 SVGEGT. CDR3 length equals 15 residues. The CDR3 DNA sequence: TGTGCCAGCAGCCCCCTGACGGGTGCCTACTACGAGCAGTACTTC. Translated: CASSPLTGAYYEQYF.

This clonotype turned up a few times. The chain joins TRBV19 to TRBJ1-1, with D perhaps matching TRBD1 (5 bases). The CDR3 has 14 residues. V lost 11 bases and J lost 3, with 19 bases in between. CDR1 is LNHDA, CDR2 SQIVND, per germline (reference sequence). CDR3 region: CASQFGEGDTEAFF. CDR3 bases: TGTGCCTCCCAATTCGGGGAAGGGGACACTGAAGCTTTCTTT.

This clonotype showed up just a few times. V is TRBV4-2 and J is TRBJ2-5; no reliable D call. The V end lost 0 bases, the J end lost 5 bases, and 13 bases lay between the germline ends. This CDR3 is 15 amino acids long. Germline lookup yields CDR1 LGHNA and CDR2 YNFKEQ. The CDR3 nucleotides are TGTGCCAGCAGCCAAGATTTAGCTACCTTCGAGACCCAGTACTTC. Its protein product is CASSQDLATFETQYF.